Below, 14 T cell receptor beta chains from the same sample are listed, as sequenced in a study of human T cells and chemical hapten exposure. Time point here: patch test 1, 2 weeks after DPC sensitization. Stated treatment: therapeutic diphenylcyclopropenone sensitization with weekly scalp DPC. TCRdb reanalysed the RACE reads using MiXCR and keeps one entry per CDR3 protein. This table has 180,000 or so distinct CDR3 sequences, 14% appearing once. The specimen was whole blood, collected in connection with sensitization to the hapten diphenylcyclopropenone (DPC). These receptors all stem from a woman in her 30s with alopecia areata. Some clones in this sample may be carry-over from other donors' samples.

In this sample, this clonotype turned up a few times. V usage is TRBV9 and J usage is TRBJ2-7; 7 bases map to TRBD1. Germline-derived CDR1 and CDR2 are SGDLS and YYNGEE. The V gene end was trimmed by 4 bases and the J gene end by 4 bases; junction bases not matched to a gene: 8. The CDR3 has 14 residues. The CDR3 reads CASSPGQPIYEQYF. CDR3 nucleotides: TGTGCCAGCAGCCCGGGACAGCCCATTTACGAGCAGTACTTC.

This clonotype turned up a few times. V is TRBV2 and J is TRBJ1-6; a weak D match, TRBD1 (6 bases). Deletions cut 7 bases from V and 7 bases from J, with 14 bases between. This CDR3 contains 14 residues. Germline V CDR1 and CDR2: SNHLY, FYNNEI. The CDR3 is CASTAIRGNSPLHF. The CDR3 bases are TGTGCCAGCACGGCCATAAGGGGGAATTCACCCCTCCACTTT.

This clonotype was picked up a small number of times. The chain uses TRBV5-4 and TRBJ2-2, with D perhaps matching TRBD1 or TRBD2 (6 bases each). Trimming took 0 bases from V and 4 from J, leaving 13 bases between them. This CDR3 has 16 amino acids. Germline CDR1 reads SGHNT; CDR2 reads YYREEE (reference sequence). CDR3 residues: CASSLDREVGTGELFF. In nucleotides, the CDR3 is TGTGCCAGCAGCTTGGACAGGGAGGTCGGCACCGGGGAGCTGTTTTTT. Variable domain in full (rest from reference TRBV5-4 and TRBJ2-2): ETGVTQSPTHLIKTRGQQVTLRCSSQSGHNTVSWYQQALGQGPQFIFQYYREEENGRGNFPPRFSGLQFPNYSSELNVNALELDDSALYLCASSLDREVGTGELFFGEGSRLTVL.

The chain couples TRBV25-1 to TRBJ1-2; D is ambiguous. V lost 3 bases and J 7 bases, leaving 6 bases between the germline ends. Germline CDR1 is MGHDK and CDR2 is SYGVNS. CDR3 length equals 11 residues. CDR3 amino acids: CASSEERGYTF. The DNA for the CDR3 is TGTGCCAGCAGTGAGGAACGTGGCTACACCTTC.

The chain combines TRBV7-3 with TRBJ2-2; 7 positions match TRBD2. This CDR3 comprises 14 residues. Germline trimming cut 5 bases from V and 6 bases from J; bases unmatched to any gene: 6. Germline lookup yields CDR1 SGHTA and CDR2 FQGTGA. The CDR3 loop reads CASSPWGGAGELFF. The DNA for the CDR3 is TGTGCCAGCAGCCCCTGGGGGGGTGCCGGGGAGCTGTTTTTT.

This clonotype was seen a few times. The chain joins TRBV5-6 to TRBJ2-1; a weak D match, TRBD1 (5 bases). V was cut by 0 bases and J by 4 bases, with 8 bases left in between. The CDR3 is made up of 14 amino acids. CDR1 and CDR2 (germline): SGHDT, YYEEEE. The CDR3 here is CASSLARAYNEQFF. CDR3 coding DNA: TGTGCCAGCAGCTTGGCCAGGGCTTACAATGAGCAGTTCTTC.

The rearrangement links TRBV14 to TRBJ2-1; possible D gene TRBD1, 5 bases. The germline V gene encodes CDR1 SGHDN and CDR2 FVKESK. CDR3 length equals 15 residues. The V end was cut by 3 bases, the J end by 3 bases, with 12 bases between. CDR3 sequence (DNA): TGTGCCAGCAGCCACCAGGGTTCGGGCTACAATGAGCAGTTCTTC. The encoded protein is CASSHQGSGYNEQFF.

This rearrangement joins TRBV18 to TRBJ2-3, with a tentative D call TRBD1 (6 bases). V dropped 0 bases and J dropped 2 bases, with 9 bases sitting between them. The V gene's germline CDR1 is KGHSH and CDR2 LQKENI. This CDR3 has 15 amino acids. The CDR3 protein is CASSPPGALTDTQYF. The CDR3 DNA is TGTGCCAGCTCACCACCGGGGGCCCTCACAGATACGCAGTATTTT.

This chain joins TRBV5-6 and TRBJ1-6; D is undetermined. Germline assignment: CDR1 SGHDT and CDR2 YYEEEE. This CDR3 has 14 residues. Deletions cut 1 base from V and 8 bases from J, with 10 bases between. CDR3 nucleotides: TGTGCCAGCAGCTTGCGGGATTATTATTCACCCCTCCACTTT. It encodes CASSLRDYYSPLHF.

CDR3 residues: CASSSGLAERRTGELFF. CDR3 nucleotides: TGTGCCAGCAGCTCGGGACTAGCGGAGAGGCGCACCGGGGAGCTGTTTTTT. The chain employs TRBV7-2 and TRBJ2-2; TRBD2 aligns across 11 bases. CDR3 length: 17 amino acids. Germline V gene data show CDR1 as SGHTA and CDR2 as FQGNSA. V lost 4 bases to trimming and J lost 4 bases; unmatched junction nucleotides: 8.

Only a few counts were recorded for this clonotype. The gene calls are TRBV28 and TRBJ1-5, with D perhaps matching TRBD1 (6 bases). This CDR3 spans 13 amino acids. Trimming shortened V by 7 bases and J by 5 bases, and 12 bases separated the two germline ends. Germline V gene lookup returns CDR1 MDHEN and CDR2 SYDVKM. The CDR3 DNA reads TGTGCCAGCAAGACAGGCTCCGATCAGCCCCAGCATTTT. This encodes CASKTGSDQPQHF. Combining the CDR3 with reference TRBV28 and TRBJ1-5 gives the whole variable domain DVKVTQSSRYLVKRTGEKVFLECVQDMDHENMFWYRQDPGLGLRLIYFSYDVKMKEKGDIPEGYSVSREKKERFSLILESASTNQTSMYLCASKTGSDQPQHFGDGTRLSIL.

This clonotype was detected many times. This chain's CDR3 is CSVEGPRAIPEAFF. Here the CDR3 DNA reads TGCAGCGTTGAAGGTCCCAGGGCCATTCCCGAAGCTTTCTTT. This sequence joins TRBV29-1 and TRBJ1-1; D may be TRBD1 (5 bases). The ends were cut back, 1 base at V and 8 bases at J, with 17 bases in the middle. This CDR3 region has 14 residues. Germline V gene lookup returns CDR1 SQVTM and CDR2 ANQGSEA.

This sequence joins TRBV5-4 and TRBJ1-1, with D uncertain. Germline-derived CDR1 and CDR2 are SGHNT and YYREEE (reference sequence). Trimming took off 2 bases at V and 1 base at J, with 9 bases between the two ends. This CDR3 has 14 residues. CDR3 sequence (DNA): TGTGCCAGCAGCTTCAGACACGCGAACACTGAAGCTTTCTTT. This codes for CASSFRHANTEAFF. Based on the CDR3 plus reference TRBV5-4 and TRBJ1-1, the full variable domain is ETGVTQSPTHLIKTRGQQVTLRCSSQSGHNTVSWYQQALGQGPQFIFQYYREEENGRGNFPPRFSGLQFPNYSSELNVNALELDDSALYLCASSFRHANTEAFFGQGTRLTVV.

This clonotype was seen a handful of times. The V call is TRBV9, the J call TRBJ1-1; D may be TRBD1 (5 bases). The CDR3 runs 15 residues. Between the trimmed V and J ends, which lost 3 bases and 1 base, there was a span of 13 bases. Germline V CDR1 and CDR2: SGDLS, YYNGEE. CDR3: CASSEGGHPNTEAFF. CDR3 in DNA: TGTGCCAGCAGCGAGGGTGGACACCCGAACACTGAAGCTTTCTTT.